The 21 T cell receptor beta chains in this list originate from one sample, sequenced in a study of shared clonotypes between healthy human individuals. Sequencing used immunoSEQ multiplex PCR; TCRdb keeps in-frame clones, though not all of them. The repertoire holds about a million clones, with about three quarters as singletons. The sequenced sample consisted of memory CD4+ T cells sorted from blood. Stated subset: CD45RA-negative fraction. All receptors derive from a man between 18 and 35 years old in good health.

The chain uses TRBV5-4 and TRBJ1-6; D possibly corresponds to TRBD1 (6 bases). The V end was cut by 0 bases, the J end by 0 bases, with 19 bases between. CDR1 and CDR2 (germline): SGHNT, YYREEE (reference sequence). The CDR3 has 20 residues. The CDR3: CASSLGGSGTWSSYNSPLHF. In DNA, the CDR3 is TGTGCCAGCAGCTTGGGGGGATCCGGGACATGGAGCTCCTATAATTCACCCCTCCACTTT.

Of note for this clone: A single base is all that separates this from a far larger clone, so a read error is likely. The same CDR3 can be traced to other DNA sequences in this sample. The V call is TRBV10-2, the J call TRBJ1-1, with a weak D call TRBD1 (5 bases). Germline CDR1 is WSHSY and CDR2 is SAAADI. This CDR3 contains 12 residues. The V end lost 6 bases, the J end lost 1 base, and 6 bases lay between the germline ends. CDR3 residues: CASRRGNTEAFF. The CDR3 nucleotides read TGCGCCAGCAGGAGGGGGAACACTGAAGCTTTCTTT.

The chain has TRBV28 and TRBJ2-1; weak D call: TRBD2 (9 bases). The CDR3 is 18 residues long. Trimming took 6 bases from V and 5 from J, leaving 26 bases between them. In germline, CDR1 is MDHEN, CDR2 SYDVKM. DNA of the CDR3: TGTGCCAGCAGCTTTGACAGGGGTTGGCTAGCGGGGAACAATGAGCAGTTCTTC. This gives the protein CASSFDRGWLAGNNEQFF.

The CDR3 nucleotides read TGTGCCAGCAGGCTAGCAGGGGGGGAGACCCAGTACTTC. This gives the protein CASRLAGGETQYF. This sequence joins TRBV5-8 and TRBJ2-5; D is perhaps TRBD1 (7 bases). In germline, CDR1 is SGHTS, CDR2 YDEGEE. The CDR3 totals 13 residues. Trimming took off 5 bases at V and 5 bases at J, with 13 bases between the two ends.

The rearrangement links TRBV7-8 to TRBJ2-1; 8 nucleotides match TRBD2. V lost 5 bases and J lost 3; bases outside the gene matches: 6. This CDR3 comprises 15 residues. In germline, CDR1 is SGHVS, CDR2 FQNEAQ. CDR3 sequence (DNA): TGTGCCAGCAGCCCCGCCGGGGGGGACTACAATGAGCAGTTCTTC. It yields the protein CASSPAGGDYNEQFF.

The rearrangement uses TRBV14 and TRBJ2-1; no reliable D call. The CDR3 length is 13 residues. Trimming shortened V by 1 base and J by 2 bases, and 3 bases separated the two germline ends. Per germline, CDR1 SGHDN and CDR2 FVKESK. CDR3 protein: CASSQGPYNEQFF. The CDR3 DNA is TGTGCCAGCAGCCAAGGTCCCTACAATGAGCAGTTCTTC.

The V call is TRBV6-1, the J call TRBJ2-6, with TRBD1 matching over 9 bases. Germline CDR1 is MNHNS and CDR2 is SASEGT. The CDR3 totals 18 residues. V shed 4 bases, J shed 1 base, and the junction held 8 bases outside the gene matches. The CDR3 sequence is CASSGGQGSLSGANVLTF. The CDR3 DNA is TGTGCCAGCAGTGGAGGACAGGGGTCCCTTTCTGGGGCCAACGTCCTGACTTTC.

The chain joins TRBV10-2 to TRBJ1-4; possible D gene TRBD1, 5 bases. This CDR3 has 16 residues. The ends were cut back, 2 bases at V and 10 bases at J, with 20 bases in the middle. Germline CDR1 reads WSHSY; CDR2 reads SAAADI. CDR3 sequence reads: CASSEGRALGAAKLFF. In nucleotides, the CDR3 is TGCGCCAGCAGTGAGGGCAGGGCCCTGGGTGCTGCAAAACTGTTTTTT.

The V call is TRBV28, the J call TRBJ1-4, with no clear D. The CDR3 loop spans 13 amino acids. Per germline, CDR1 MDHEN and CDR2 SYDVKM. The V and J ends lost 1 base and 4 bases respectively, with 4 bases between them. The CDR3 region is CASSLSVNEKLFF. CDR3 bases: TGTGCCAGCAGTTTATCAGTTAATGAAAAACTGTTTTTT.

The chain links TRBV4-1 to TRBJ1-6; 11 nucleotides agree with TRBD1. V dropped 4 bases and J dropped 4; count of bases not matched to a gene: 3. CDR3 length: 16 residues. Germline CDR1 is MGHRA and CDR2 is YSYEKL. The CDR3 nucleotides read TGCGCCAGCAGCCTCGGACAGGGGGCTTATAATTCACCCCTCCACTTT. Its translation is CASSLGQGAYNSPLHF.

The CDR3 reads CASSIDGGGQETQYF. In DNA form, the CDR3 reads TGTGCCAGTAGTATAGATGGGGGAGGGCAAGAGACCCAGTACTTC. This sequence joins TRBV19 and TRBJ2-5; TRBD2 aligns across 7 bases. The germline V gene has CDR1 LNHDA and CDR2 SQIVND (reference sequence). The V gene end was trimmed by 0 bases and the J gene end by 2 bases; junction bases not matched to a gene: 3. The CDR3 covers 15 residues.

A word on this clone: This may come from a read error, since a much larger clone is one base off. The J gene is TRBJ2-7, the V gene TRBV28, with unresolved D. Germline CDR1 reads MDHEN; CDR2 reads SYDVKM. The germline V and J ends were trimmed by 6 bases and 2 bases, with 5 bases remaining between them. CDR3 length: 11 amino acids. Here the CDR3 reads CASSTPYEQYF. CDR3 nucleotide sequence: TGTGCCAGCAGCACACCCTACGAGCAGTACTTC. Full variable domain (missing parts from reference TRBV28 and TRBJ2-7): DVKVTQSSRYLVKRTGEKVFLECVQDMDHENMFWYRQDPGLGLRLIYFSYDVKMKEKGDIPEGYSVSREKKERFSLILESASTNQTSMYLCASSTPYEQYFGPGTRLTVT.

A few counts support this clone. The same CDR3 also results from other DNA sequences found in this sample. The chain couples TRBV19 to TRBJ2-1; possible D gene TRBD2, 5 bases. V dropped 0 bases and J dropped 0 bases, with 6 bases sitting between them. Germline V gene data show CDR1 as LNHDA and CDR2 as SQIVND (reference sequence). The length of the CDR3 is 15 residues. The CDR3 sequence: CASSIEGSSYNEQFF. For the CDR3, the DNA is TGTGCCAGTAGTATAGAAGGGAGCTCCTACAATGAGCAGTTCTTC.

With regard to this clone: Other DNA sequences of this sample code for an identical CDR3. The chain employs TRBV28 and TRBJ1-4; D remains unclear. Trimming took 6 bases from V and 0 from J, leaving 8 bases between them. Germline V gene data show CDR1 as MDHEN and CDR2 as SYDVKM. The CDR3 totals 14 residues. CDR3 DNA sequence: TGTGCCAGCAGCCTGGTTGCAACTAATGAAAAACTGTTTTTT. It specifies CASSLVATNEKLFF.

The V and J genes are TRBV6-1 and TRBJ1-4; 8 nucleotides line up with TRBD1. V shed 11 bases and J 4 bases; nucleotides not matched to a gene: 6. The CDR3 consists of 13 residues. CDR1 is MNHNS, CDR2 SASEGT, per germline. The CDR3 DNA reads TGTGCCGGTCAGACAGGGGTTAATGAAAAACTGTTTTTT. Amino acid sequence: CAGQTGVNEKLFF.

CDR3 in amino acids: CASSEGLQADTQYF. The CDR3 bases are TGCGCCAGCAGTGAAGGGTTACAGGCAGATACGCAGTATTTT. The chain links TRBV10-1 to TRBJ2-3; D may be TRBD1 (5 bases). CDR1 is WNHNN, CDR2 SYGVQD, per germline (reference sequence). This CDR3 contains 14 residues. V lost 3 bases and J 4 bases, leaving 11 bases between the germline ends.

CDR3 sequence (DNA): TGCGCCAGCAGCTATGGGGGTGGCACCGGGGAGCTGTTTTTT. As protein: CASSYGGGTGELFF. The V call is TRBV5-1, the J call TRBJ2-2; the D gene could be TRBD1 or TRBD2 (5 bases each). V was pared by 3 bases and J by 4 bases, with 10 bases between. CDR1 is SGHRS, CDR2 YFSETQ, per germline. CDR3 length equals 14 residues.

This clone appeared a single time. This chain joins TRBV7-2 and TRBJ2-3, with D hard to call. This CDR3 comprises 14 residues. The ends were cut back, 5 bases at V and 3 bases at J, with 12 bases in the middle. The germline gives CDR1 SGHTA, CDR2 FQGNSA. For the CDR3, the DNA is TGTGCCAGCAGCACCCGTCAAACAACAGATACGCAGTATTTT. Its translation is CASSTRQTTDTQYF.

V gene TRBV6-1 combines with J gene TRBJ1-1; 9 nucleotides match TRBD1. The J segment lost 5 bases and the V segment lost 6 bases, leaving 10 bases of the junction unmatched. Germline assignment: CDR1 MNHNS and CDR2 SASEGT. CDR3 length: 15 amino acids. Here the CDR3 reads CASSMTGGTGTEAFF. As DNA, the CDR3 is TGTGCCAGCAGCATGACAGGGGGGACCGGGACTGAAGCTTTCTTT.

This chain uses TRBV6-6 with TRBJ2-7; tentatively, D is TRBD1 (6 bases). Germline-derived CDR1 and CDR2 are MNHNY and SVGAGI (reference sequence). This CDR3 comprises 13 residues. V was cut by 8 bases and J by 0 bases, with 11 bases left in between. This CDR3 reads CASLRGTSYEQYF. CDR3 bases: TGTGCCAGCCTGAGGGGGACCTCCTACGAGCAGTACTTC.

This clone was seen a handful of times. V gene TRBV5-5 combines with J gene TRBJ2-5; the D gene is possibly TRBD1 (5 bases). V dropped 4 bases and J dropped 3 bases, with 22 bases sitting between them. The CDR3 runs to 17 residues. Looked up from germline, CDR1 is SGHKS and CDR2 is YYEKEE (reference sequence). As DNA, the CDR3 is TGTGCCAGCAGCCGTCAACCAGGGTCTCCACAGGAAGAGACCCAGTACTTC. As protein: CASSRQPGSPQEETQYF.